This T cell receptor (beta chain) is drawn from a study of cytomegalovirus exposure and HLA in healthy donors. Study results and limitations: Roughly even sequencing depth across donors was the assumption behind the presence/absence analyses. The dataset shows that most TCR sequences were rare, while some public TCRs occurred in many donors. Several of the most significant clusters appeared, in a later analysis, to be linked to common viral pathogens.

The CDR3 is 14 residues long. CDR1 and CDR2 from the germline V gene are SNHLY and FYNNEI. V lost 6 bases to trimming and J lost 2 bases, with 13 bases between them. Donors sampled were nominally healthy, though unrecorded immune exposures were likely. PCR used 60 Vbeta primers and 13 Jbeta primers. TCRdb keeps only in-frame clones here, not all; method: immunoSEQ multiplex PCR. This table has around 140,000 clones, approximately 78% appearing once. This clone was recorded once. Its antigen remains unknown. The origin of this receptor is a woman aged 45-60 years in good health and CMV-seropositive. This chain joins TRBV2 and TRBJ1-1; D is possibly TRBD1 (6 bases). Specimen: PBMCs. CDR3: CASRQTGSNTEAFF. CDR3 nucleotides: TGTGCCAGCAGACAGACAGGATCCAACACTGAAGCTTTCTTT.